The clone carrying this T cell receptor beta chain was found many times. Regions amplified from RNA transcripts were the TCR beta CDR3 regions. Initially, a first-round RT-PCR of the TCR CDR3 employed the HTBI primer set. TCRdb redid the calling of the multiplex PCR reads with MiXCR, one entry per CDR3 protein. This table has under 400,000 distinct CDR3 sequences, about a sixth appearing once. These data belong to a study of T cells in Graves' hyperthyroidism and ophthalmopathy. V lost 8 bases, J lost 4 bases, and 11 bases lay in between. This CDR3 has 12 residues. Germline V gene sequence: CDR1 SGHTA, CDR2 FQGNSA.

The receptor comes from a woman between 35 and 50 years old with Graves' ophthalmopathy. The chain is built from TRBV7-2 and TRBJ1-2; D not certain. Sequencing was performed on blood. CDR3 sequence: CASGNSVYGYTF. CDR3 DNA sequence: TGTGCCAGCGGGAATTCAGTCTATGGCTACACCTTC.